These T cell receptor beta chains were read from a single sample in a study of blood T cell repertoires in COVID-19. Assay: immunoSEQ multiplex PCR; the TCRdb copy retains only in-frame clones and omits some. The table has approximately 190,000 clones, 88% seen once. The source material was peripheral blood. The receptor set was obtained from a woman in her forties who had recovered from COVID-19. Both conserved end residues are part of each CDR3. Fields, in order: V gene, D gene, J gene, clone size, CDR3 protein, CDR3 DNA. D genes are given only for firm matches. The size of a clone is reported for some rows only, either as once, few or many, or as a class for expanded clones.

v_call: TRBV5-1; d_call: TRBD2; j_call: TRBJ2-1; clone_size: .; cdr3_aa: CASSPRTSGSPQRVF; cdr3_nt: TGCGCCAGCAGCCCGAGGACTAGCGGGAGCCCCCAGCGGGTCTTC
v_call: TRBV3-1/TRBV3-2; d_call: .; j_call: TRBJ1-5; clone_size: .; cdr3_aa: CASSQGRTNQPQHF; cdr3_nt: TGTGCCAGCAGCCAAGGCAGAACAAATCAGCCCCAGCATTTT
v_call: TRBV7-8; d_call: .; j_call: TRBJ1-3; clone_size: .; cdr3_aa: CATLEQGTGNTIYF; cdr3_nt: TGTGCCACCTTAGAACAGGGAACGGGAAACACCATATATTTT
v_call: TRBV5-1; d_call: TRBD1; j_call: TRBJ1-1; clone_size: .; cdr3_aa: CASSPGQGWTEAFF; cdr3_nt: TGCGCCAGCAGCCCCGGACAGGGATGGACTGAAGCTTTCTTT
v_call: TRBV7-8; d_call: .; j_call: TRBJ2-3; clone_size: .; cdr3_aa: CASSSPLLADTQYF; cdr3_nt: TGTGCCAGCAGCTCCCCCTTGTTAGCGGATACGCAGTATTTT
v_call: TRBV6-6; d_call: .; j_call: TRBJ1-5; clone_size: once; cdr3_aa: CASSYRQTNQPQHF; cdr3_nt: TGTGCCAGCAGTTACCGACAGACAAATCAGCCCCAGCATTTT
v_call: TRBV3-1/TRBV3-2; d_call: .; j_call: TRBJ1-5; clone_size: .; cdr3_aa: CASSQGSRPQHF; cdr3_nt: TGTGCCAGCAGCCAGGGGAGTCGGCCCCAGCATTTT
v_call: TRBV28; d_call: .; j_call: TRBJ2-5; clone_size: .; cdr3_aa: CASSLGGGETQYF; cdr3_nt: TGTGCCAGCAGTTTAGGTGGCGGAGAGACCCAGTACTTC
v_call: TRBV9; d_call: .; j_call: TRBJ1-2; clone_size: .; cdr3_aa: CASSVGGSHGYTF; cdr3_nt: TGTGCCAGCAGCGTAGGAGGGTCCCATGGCTACACCTTC
v_call: TRBV12-5; d_call: TRBD2; j_call: TRBJ2-1; clone_size: .; cdr3_aa: CASGQREVGDEQFF; cdr3_nt: TGTGCTAGTGGCCAACGGGAGGTCGGCGATGAGCAGTTCTTC
v_call: TRBV4-1; d_call: .; j_call: TRBJ2-5; clone_size: .; cdr3_aa: CASSQDRPGEETQYF; cdr3_nt: TGCGCCAGCAGCCAAGATAGGCCAGGGGAAGAGACCCAGTACTTC
v_call: TRBV5-1; d_call: TRBD2; j_call: TRBJ2-7; clone_size: .; cdr3_aa: CASSRGLSAGVTSYEQYF; cdr3_nt: TGCGCCAGCAGCAGGGGACTGAGCGCGGGGGTTACCTCCTACGAGCAGTACTTC
v_call: TRBV7-9; d_call: TRBD1; j_call: TRBJ1-2; clone_size: .; cdr3_aa: CASSPKGAIWEPYGYTF; cdr3_nt: TGTGCCAGCAGCCCTAAGGGGGCCATTTGGGAACCCTATGGCTACACCTTC
v_call: TRBV5-4; d_call: .; j_call: TRBJ2-7; clone_size: .; cdr3_aa: CASSLGMGGRDPYEQYF; cdr3_nt: TGTGCCAGCAGCTTGGGAATGGGGGGACGCGATCCCTACGAGCAGTACTTC
v_call: TRBV9; d_call: .; j_call: TRBJ2-7; clone_size: .; cdr3_aa: CASSPGTQTRFSPYEQYF; cdr3_nt: TGTGCCAGCAGCCCCGGCACTCAGACCAGGTTCTCACCCTACGAGCAGTACTTC
v_call: TRBV6-5; d_call: .; j_call: TRBJ2-7; clone_size: .; cdr3_aa: CASSYSPEGAYEQYF; cdr3_nt: TGTGCCAGCAGTTACTCCCCAGAAGGGGCGTACGAGCAGTACTTC
v_call: TRBV2; d_call: TRBD1; j_call: TRBJ1-4; clone_size: .; cdr3_aa: CASSLQGIGEKLFF; cdr3_nt: TGTGCCAGCAGTTTACAGGGGATCGGTGAAAAACTGTTTTTT
v_call: TRBV7-9; d_call: TRBD1; j_call: TRBJ2-2; clone_size: .; cdr3_aa: CASSFQGTGITGELFF; cdr3_nt: TGTGCCAGCAGCTTTCAAGGGACAGGGATCACCGGGGAGCTGTTTTTT
v_call: TRBV5-4; d_call: TRBD2; j_call: TRBJ2-1; clone_size: .; cdr3_aa: CASSLDKRTSGNEQFF; cdr3_nt: TGTGCCAGCAGCTTGGACAAACGGACTAGTGGGAATGAGCAGTTCTTC
v_call: TRBV5-1; d_call: TRBD2; j_call: TRBJ2-2; clone_size: .; cdr3_aa: CASSGGLESTGELFF; cdr3_nt: TGCGCCAGCAGCGGGGGACTAGAGAGCACCGGGGAGCTGTTTTTT
v_call: TRBV6-5; d_call: .; j_call: TRBJ1-4; clone_size: .; cdr3_aa: CASSYSGNEKLFF; cdr3_nt: TGTGCCAGCAGTTACAGCGGTAATGAAAAACTGTTTTTT
v_call: TRBV3-1/TRBV3-2; d_call: TRBD1; j_call: TRBJ1-4; clone_size: .; cdr3_aa: CASSQFTTGSEKLFF; cdr3_nt: TGTGCCAGCAGCCAATTTACGACAGGGAGTGAAAAACTGTTTTTT
v_call: TRBV4-2; d_call: TRBD2; j_call: TRBJ2-3; clone_size: .; cdr3_aa: CASSQEIAGGKYTQYF; cdr3_nt: TGTGCCAGCAGCCAAGAAATAGCGGGAGGGAAATATACGCAGTATTTT
v_call: TRBV19; d_call: .; j_call: TRBJ2-7; clone_size: .; cdr3_aa: CASSPAGYEQYF; cdr3_nt: TGTGCCAGTAGTCCAGCGGGCTACGAGCAGTACTTC
v_call: TRBV28; d_call: .; j_call: TRBJ2-5; clone_size: .; cdr3_aa: CASSLSQETQYF; cdr3_nt: TGTGCCAGCAGTCTTTCCCAGGAGACCCAGTACTTC
v_call: TRBV4-1; d_call: .; j_call: TRBJ2-7; clone_size: once; cdr3_aa: CASSRSRDTAYEQYF; cdr3_nt: TGCGCCAGCAGCCGGTCCCGGGACACAGCCTACGAGCAGTACTTC
v_call: TRBV18; d_call: TRBD1; j_call: TRBJ1-4; clone_size: .; cdr3_aa: CASSPRGQGDEKLFF; cdr3_nt: TGTGCCAGCTCACCCCGGGGACAGGGGGACGAAAAACTGTTTTTT
v_call: TRBV7-9; d_call: TRBD2; j_call: TRBJ2-4; clone_size: .; cdr3_aa: CASSPGTSGGGNIQYF; cdr3_nt: TGTGCCAGCAGCCCTGGGACTAGCGGAGGGGGAAACATTCAGTACTTC
v_call: TRBV3-1/TRBV3-2; d_call: .; j_call: TRBJ2-7; clone_size: .; cdr3_aa: CASRPSGSSYEQYF; cdr3_nt: TGTGCCAGCCGCCCGTCGGGTAGCTCCTACGAGCAGTACTTC
v_call: TRBV4-3; d_call: TRBD2; j_call: TRBJ2-7; clone_size: few; cdr3_aa: CASSQARAGTTAYEQYF; cdr3_nt: TGCGCCAGCAGCCAAGCCCGCGCCGGGACTACCGCCTACGAGCAGTACTTC
v_call: TRBV29-1; d_call: TRBD1; j_call: TRBJ2-7; clone_size: .; cdr3_aa: CSVAGTGVEQYF; cdr3_nt: TGCAGCGTTGCTGGGACAGGGGTCGAGCAGTACTTC
v_call: TRBV3-1/TRBV3-2; d_call: .; j_call: TRBJ2-2; clone_size: .; cdr3_aa: CASSQVSLAWAGELFF; cdr3_nt: TGTGCCAGCAGCCAAGTTTCCCTAGCGTGGGCCGGGGAGCTGTTTTTT
v_call: TRBV11-3; d_call: .; j_call: TRBJ1-1; clone_size: .; cdr3_aa: CASSFRGGEAFF; cdr3_nt: TGTGCCAGCAGCTTTAGGGGTGGTGAAGCTTTCTTT
v_call: TRBV11-2; d_call: .; j_call: TRBJ1-2; clone_size: .; cdr3_aa: CASSLSSAGLYGYTF; cdr3_nt: TGTGCCAGCAGCTTAAGTTCGGCAGGCCTATACGGCTACACCTTC
v_call: TRBV5-1; d_call: TRBD1; j_call: TRBJ2-2; clone_size: .; cdr3_aa: CASRAGQGAVGELFF; cdr3_nt: TGCGCCAGCAGGGCGGGACAGGGGGCAGTCGGGGAGCTGTTTTTT
v_call: TRBV18; d_call: TRBD2; j_call: TRBJ2-7; clone_size: .; cdr3_aa: CASSQAGAYEQYF; cdr3_nt: TGTGCCAGCTCACAGGCGGGAGCCTACGAGCAGTACTTC
v_call: TRBV5-6; d_call: .; j_call: TRBJ2-1; clone_size: .; cdr3_aa: CASSLAGSSYNEQFF; cdr3_nt: TGTGCCAGCAGCTTGGCGGGGAGCTCCTACAATGAGCAGTTCTTC
v_call: TRBV2; d_call: .; j_call: TRBJ1-3; clone_size: .; cdr3_aa: CASRSSGGSGNTIYF; cdr3_nt: TGTGCCAGCAGATCGTCAGGAGGCTCTGGAAACACCATATATTTT
v_call: TRBV5-1; d_call: .; j_call: TRBJ2-1; clone_size: .; cdr3_aa: CASSGPSASSYNEQFF; cdr3_nt: TGCGCCAGCTCTGGGCCTAGCGCTAGCTCCTACAATGAGCAGTTCTTC
v_call: TRBV28; d_call: TRBD2; j_call: TRBJ2-1; clone_size: .; cdr3_aa: CASTPGGLAELNEQFF; cdr3_nt: TGTGCCAGCACCCCGGGGGGACTAGCGGAACTCAATGAGCAGTTCTTC
v_call: TRBV11-2; d_call: .; j_call: TRBJ1-6; clone_size: .; cdr3_aa: CASSSAPGGGNSPLHF; cdr3_nt: TGTGCCAGCAGCTCGGCCCCGGGGGGGGGCAATTCACCCCTCCACTTT
v_call: TRBV2; d_call: TRBD1; j_call: TRBJ2-2; clone_size: .; cdr3_aa: CASSEGRQGAAGELFF; cdr3_nt: TGTGCCAGCAGTGAGGGGAGACAGGGGGCCGCCGGGGAGCTGTTTTTT
v_call: TRBV11-2; d_call: .; j_call: TRBJ1-2; clone_size: .; cdr3_aa: CASSLDRTAHGYTF; cdr3_nt: TGTGCCAGCAGCTTAGACCGGACAGCTCATGGCTACACCTTC
v_call: TRBV19; d_call: TRBD1; j_call: TRBJ2-4; clone_size: .; cdr3_aa: CASQQGDIQYF; cdr3_nt: TGTGCCAGTCAACAGGGGGACATTCAGTACTTC
v_call: TRBV7-3; d_call: TRBD2; j_call: TRBJ2-3; clone_size: .; cdr3_aa: CASSLTASGSGDTQYF; cdr3_nt: TGTGCCAGCAGCTTAACCGCTAGCGGGAGTGGAGATACGCAGTATTTT
v_call: TRBV21-1; d_call: .; j_call: TRBJ1-1; clone_size: .; cdr3_aa: CASSRLPDRGAFF; cdr3_nt: TGTGCCAGCAGCCGCCTACCGGACCGGGGGGCTTTCTTT
v_call: TRBV2; d_call: .; j_call: TRBJ1-2; clone_size: .; cdr3_aa: CASSEDTLNNYGYTF; cdr3_nt: TGTGCCAGCAGTGAAGACACCTTAAATAACTATGGCTACACCTTC
v_call: TRBV11-2; d_call: .; j_call: TRBJ2-7; clone_size: .; cdr3_aa: CASSSSTGSSYEQYF; cdr3_nt: TGTGCCAGCAGCTCTTCGACAGGTTCATCCTACGAGCAGTACTTC
v_call: TRBV19; d_call: .; j_call: TRBJ1-5; clone_size: .; cdr3_aa: CASSITQGMGNQPQHF; cdr3_nt: TGTGCCAGTAGTATAACTCAGGGGATGGGCAATCAGCCCCAGCATTTT
v_call: TRBV28; d_call: .; j_call: TRBJ2-2; clone_size: .; cdr3_aa: CASTNSENANTGELFF; cdr3_nt: TGTGCCAGCACGAATTCAGAAAACGCGAACACCGGGGAGCTGTTTTTT
v_call: TRBV7-8; d_call: .; j_call: TRBJ1-2; clone_size: few; cdr3_aa: CASSQATYGYTF; cdr3_nt: TGTGCCAGCAGCCAAGCGACATATGGCTACACCTTC
v_call: TRBV18; d_call: .; j_call: TRBJ2-1; clone_size: .; cdr3_aa: CASSDLGSSYNEQFF; cdr3_nt: TGTGCCAGCTCTGACCTAGGCAGCTCCTACAATGAGCAGTTCTTC